This TCR beta chain was captured by sequencing in a study of T-cell memory formation after mild COVID-19. Findings of the study overall: Second-wave clones that peaked on day 37 lacked confirmed SARS-CoV-2 specificity. Clones contracting across day 15 to 85 had a balanced CD4/CD8 profile; later expanding clones leaned CD4+.

From the 5' RACE reads, TCRdb called clonotypes with MiXCR, one entry per CDR3 protein. This table holds under 600,000 distinct CDR3 sequences, less than 25% found once. This CDR3 has 15 residues. V dropped 6 bases and J dropped 2 bases, with 14 bases sitting between them. Germline V gene sequence: CDR1 MGHDK, CDR2 SYGVNS. Points on this clonotype: The antigen remains unidentified.

The TCR originated in an adult woman who had mild COVID-19 (a few samples of this study predate the infection). Cell type and time point are not known. The V call is TRBV25-1, the J call TRBJ2-1, with TRBD1 as a possible D gene (6 bases). Sequences were obtained from PBMCs or a T cell subset sorted from them (not recorded which). The CDR3 loop reads CASSQTGLTYNEQFF. In DNA, the CDR3 is TGTGCCAGCAGCCAGACAGGTCTGACCTACAATGAGCAGTTCTTC.